This T cell receptor beta chain was observed in a study of T-cell memory formation after mild COVID-19. Notes on the study in general: There was a balanced CD4/CD8 profile in clones contracting day 15 to 85, and later expanders leaned CD4+.

This clonotype was counted ten times or more. The antigen is not known. 5'RACE, which relied on constant-segment primers, yielded TCR alpha and TCR beta cDNA libraries carrying sample barcodes and UMIs. TCRdb fed the 5' RACE reads into MiXCR, producing one record per CDR3 protein. The sample holds 180,000 or so distinct CDR3 sequences, 16% seen once. Trimming took 5 bases from V and 0 from J; bases not matched to a gene: 7. CDR3 size: 15 residues. Germline-derived CDR1 and CDR2 are SEHNR and FQNEAQ (reference sequence). Sequencing was carried out using PBMCs or a T cell subset sorted from them (not recorded which). This clonotype was obtained from an adult woman who had mild COVID-19 (a few samples of this study predate the infection). Cell type and time point are not known. The V call is TRBV7-9, the J call TRBJ2-7; 7 bases map to TRBD2. The CDR3 loop reads CASSPSSGTSYEQYF. In DNA, the CDR3 is TGTGCCAGCAGCCCATCAAGCGGGACCTCCTACGAGCAGTACTTC. Filled out from reference TRBV7-9 and TRBJ2-7, the complete variable domain reads DTGVSQNPRHKITKRGQNVTFRCDPISEHNRLYWYRQTLGQGPEFLTYFQNEAQLEKSRLLSDRFSAERPKGSFSTLEIQRTEQGDSAMYLCASSPSSGTSYEQYFGPGTRLTVT.